This is a list of T cell receptor beta chains from one sample in a study of CD8 T cells in ankylosing spondylitis. TCRdb itself ran the 5' RACE reads through MiXCR, one entry per CDR3 protein. The sample gives fewer than 550,000 distinct CDR3 sequences, about 5.4% of which show up once; roughly 3.2% is in the top ten. Source material: blood, either unsorted or a sorted T cell fraction (not recorded which). Source of these receptors: a male donor with ankylosing spondylitis. The CDR3 runs from the conserved cysteine through the conserved F or W. D genes are given only for firm matches. The size field is filled for only some rows; it gives once, few, many or a size class.

clone size,J gene,V gene,D gene,CDR3 DNA,CDR3 protein
many,TRBJ2-1,TRBV4-3,TRBD2,TGCGCCAGCAGTCGATGGACTAGCGGGCAGAGCTCCTACAATGAGCAGTTCTTC,CASSRWTSGQSSYNEQFF
many,TRBJ2-1,TRBV5-1,NA,TGCGCCAGCAGCTTCCCGCGGAGGAGCTCCTACAATGAGCAGTTCTTC,CASSFPRRSSYNEQFF
many,TRBJ2-3,TRBV20-1,NA,TGCAGTCCCCCCAGCGGACGCACAGATACGCAGTATTTT,CSPPSGRTDTQYF
few,TRBJ2-1,TRBV11-2,TRBD1,TGTGCCAGCAGCTGGGGACAGGTTTCCTACAATGAGCAGTTCTTC,CASSWGQVSYNEQFF
many,TRBJ2-1,TRBV27,NA,TGTGCCAGCAGTTACGGAAATGAGCAGTTCTTC,CASSYGNEQFF
many,TRBJ1-4,TRBV7-9,NA,TGTGCCAGCAGCTTAGCCTCTAATGAAAAACTGTTTTTT,CASSLASNEKLFF
many,TRBJ1-1,TRBV7-9,NA,TGTGCCAGCAGCGACCTGAGTGAAGCTTTCTTT,CASSDLSEAFF
few,TRBJ1-2,TRBV7-2,NA,TGTGCCAGCAGCCCCCGCCCGGACTATGGCTACACCTTC,CASSPRPDYGYTF
NA,TRBJ2-7,TRBV10-3,NA,TGTGCCATCAGTGAGTCGGGGGCGGCATTGGGCTCCGGGCAGTACTTC,CAISESGAALGSGQYF
many,TRBJ1-2,TRBV29-1,TRBD1,TGCAGCGTCCCCCTGGGGACAGCTAACTATGGCTACACCTTC,CSVPLGTANYGYTF